Sequencing of this T cell receptor beta chain was carried out in a study of blood T cell repertoires in COVID-19. The CDR3 length is 15 residues. CDR1 and CDR2 (germline): LNHDA, SQIVND (reference sequence). V dropped 3 bases and J dropped 7 bases, with 16 bases sitting between them. The table came from immunoSEQ multiplex PCR; TCRdb's copy has only in-frame clones and leaves some out. The sample has 60,000 to 85,000 clones; 80% to 90% are singletons. V gene TRBV19 combines with J gene TRBJ2-1; D gene uncertain. The sample was peripheral blood. The clonotype comes from a man between 65 and 79 years old with acute or convalescent COVID-19. For the CDR3, the DNA is TGTGCCAGTAGTATTCGGCGGCAGTTCGGGAATGAGCAGTTCTTC. This codes for CASSIRRQFGNEQFF.